These T cell receptor beta chains were read from a single sample in a study of T cell changes during pregnancy in multiple sclerosis. Using immunoSEQ multiplex PCR, the repertoire was profiled, and TCRdb retains in-frame clones only, with some absent. The sample holds just over 65,000 clones, under 95% seen once. The sample was peripheral blood, taken in the second trimester of pregnancy. The receptors here all came from a female donor with multiple sclerosis, enrolled in a pregnancy study. Both conserved end residues are part of each CDR3. The D gene is left open where the match is weak. Clone size is not always given. Where it is, it says once, few, many or a class for expanded clones.

clone size: .; D gene: TRBD1; J gene: TRBJ1-5; V gene: TRBV19; CDR3 protein: CASSFSLGQGNQPQHF; CDR3 DNA: TGTGCCAGTAGTTTTTCTTTAGGACAGGGTAACCAGCCCCAGCATTTT
clone size: once; D gene: .; J gene: TRBJ1-2; V gene: TRBV27; CDR3 protein: CASSPAQGGNYGYTF; CDR3 DNA: TGTGCCAGCAGTCCGGCACAGGGTGGGAACTATGGCTACACCTTC
clone size: .; D gene: TRBD1; J gene: TRBJ1-2; V gene: TRBV6-5; CDR3 protein: CASRSGQYYGYTF; CDR3 DNA: TGTGCCAGCAGGTCGGGACAGTATTATGGCTACACCTTC
clone size: once; D gene: TRBD2; J gene: TRBJ2-5; V gene: TRBV2; CDR3 protein: CASIRGVPQGTQYF; CDR3 DNA: TGTGCCAGCATCCGGGGGGTACCCCAAGGGACCCAGTACTTC
clone size: .; D gene: TRBD2; J gene: TRBJ2-3; V gene: TRBV18; CDR3 protein: CASSPRASGGYTDTQYF; CDR3 DNA: TGTGCCAGCTCACCACGGGCTAGCGGGGGATACACAGATACGCAGTATTTT
clone size: .; D gene: .; J gene: TRBJ1-1; V gene: TRBV7-3; CDR3 protein: CASSTSRDTDTEAFF; CDR3 DNA: TGTGCCAGCAGCACCTCGAGGGACACCGACACTGAAGCTTTCTTT
clone size: .; D gene: TRBD1; J gene: TRBJ2-1; V gene: TRBV7-3; CDR3 protein: CASSWDRGGEQFF; CDR3 DNA: TGTGCCAGCAGCTGGGACAGGGGAGGGGAGCAGTTCTTC
clone size: .; D gene: TRBD2; J gene: TRBJ2-7; V gene: TRBV4-1; CDR3 protein: CASSLEPWTSGPYEQYF; CDR3 DNA: TGCGCCAGCAGTCTTGAGCCATGGACTAGCGGGCCCTACGAGCAGTACTTC
clone size: .; D gene: TRBD2; J gene: TRBJ2-2; V gene: TRBV2; CDR3 protein: CASRAAGGRTGELFF; CDR3 DNA: TGTGCCAGCAGGGCAGCGGGGGGGCGGACCGGGGAGCTGTTTTTT
clone size: once; D gene: .; J gene: TRBJ2-7; V gene: TRBV4-3; CDR3 protein: CASSQDRLAREQYF; CDR3 DNA: TGCGCCAGCAGCCAGGATAGACTGGCCCGCGAGCAGTACTTC
clone size: few; D gene: .; J gene: TRBJ1-1; V gene: TRBV7-9; CDR3 protein: CASSLVGHLNTEAFF; CDR3 DNA: TGTGCCAGCAGCTTAGTCGGACACCTGAACACTGAAGCTTTCTTT
clone size: .; D gene: TRBD1; J gene: TRBJ1-1; V gene: TRBV2; CDR3 protein: CASRGTGGFTEAFF; CDR3 DNA: TGTGCCAGCAGAGGGACAGGGGGCTTCACTGAAGCTTTCTTT
clone size: .; D gene: .; J gene: TRBJ1-5; V gene: TRBV21-1; CDR3 protein: CASSKLGRGQSSNQPQHF; CDR3 DNA: TGTGCCAGCAGCAAATTGGGCCGGGGACAGAGTAGCAATCAGCCCCAGCATTTT
clone size: once; D gene: .; J gene: TRBJ2-3; V gene: TRBV7-3; CDR3 protein: CASSPARDTQYF; CDR3 DNA: TGTGCCAGCAGCCCCGCTAGAGATACGCAGTATTTT
clone size: .; D gene: TRBD1; J gene: TRBJ2-7; V gene: TRBV7-6; CDR3 protein: CASSPVTGSYEQYF; CDR3 DNA: TGTGCCAGCAGCCCAGTGACAGGGAGCTACGAGCAGTACTTC
clone size: .; D gene: .; J gene: TRBJ2-2; V gene: TRBV4-3; CDR3 protein: CASSQATGELFF; CDR3 DNA: TGCGCCAGCAGCCAAGCTACCGGGGAGCTGTTTTTT
clone size: .; D gene: .; J gene: TRBJ2-7; V gene: TRBV9; CDR3 protein: CASSATGASSYEQYF; CDR3 DNA: TGTGCCAGCAGCGCGACAGGCGCCAGCTCCTACGAGCAGTACTTC
clone size: .; D gene: TRBD1; J gene: TRBJ1-4; V gene: TRBV5-6; CDR3 protein: CASTYGRDRSEKLFF; CDR3 DNA: TGTGCCAGCACCTACGGCCGGGACAGGTCCGAAAAACTGTTTTTT
clone size: few; D gene: .; J gene: TRBJ1-1; V gene: TRBV10-2; CDR3 protein: CASSSQVNTEAFF; CDR3 DNA: TGCGCCAGCAGTTCACAGGTGAACACTGAAGCTTTCTTT
clone size: .; D gene: TRBD1; J gene: TRBJ1-6; V gene: TRBV18; CDR3 protein: CASSLGTGDNSPLHF; CDR3 DNA: TGTGCCAGCTCTCTGGGGACAGGGGATAATTCACCCCTCCACTTT
clone size: few; D gene: TRBD1; J gene: TRBJ1-4; V gene: TRBV15; CDR3 protein: CATSGRTGREKLFF; CDR3 DNA: TGTGCCACCAGCGGGAGGACAGGGCGCGAAAAACTGTTTTTT
clone size: .; D gene: .; J gene: TRBJ2-3; V gene: TRBV7-2; CDR3 protein: CASSRVTDTQYF; CDR3 DNA: TGTGCCAGCAGCCGCGTAACAGATACGCAGTATTTT
clone size: .; D gene: .; J gene: TRBJ1-4; V gene: TRBV5-4; CDR3 protein: CASSLGGGSTNEKLFF; CDR3 DNA: TGTGCCAGCAGCTTGGGGGGGGGATCAACTAATGAAAAACTGTTTTTT
clone size: .; D gene: .; J gene: TRBJ1-6; V gene: TRBV29-1; CDR3 protein: CSVGQGLDSPLHF; CDR3 DNA: TGCAGCGTTGGGCAGGGTCTTGATTCACCCCTCCACTTT
clone size: .; D gene: TRBD1; J gene: TRBJ2-7; V gene: TRBV7-7; CDR3 protein: CASSTGQTHEQYF; CDR3 DNA: TGTGCTAGCAGTACGGGACAGACCCACGAGCAGTACTTC
clone size: .; D gene: TRBD1; J gene: TRBJ1-1; V gene: TRBV9; CDR3 protein: CASSAGTGASEAFF; CDR3 DNA: TGTGCCAGCAGCGCAGGGACAGGGGCTAGTGAAGCTTTCTTT
clone size: .; D gene: TRBD2; J gene: TRBJ2-5; V gene: TRBV5-5; CDR3 protein: CASARGERGAYFQAQETQYF; CDR3 DNA: TGTGCCAGCGCACGAGGGGAGCGGGGGGCATACTTCCAAGCCCAAGAGACCCAGTACTTC
clone size: many; D gene: TRBD1; J gene: TRBJ2-7; V gene: TRBV2; CDR3 protein: CASSEGQGLGFDEQYF; CDR3 DNA: TGTGCCAGCAGTGAGGGACAGGGATTAGGCTTTGACGAGCAGTACTTC
clone size: .; D gene: TRBD1; J gene: TRBJ2-1; V gene: TRBV9; CDR3 protein: CASSVVTGGLGGEQFF; CDR3 DNA: TGTGCCAGCAGCGTAGTTACAGGGGGCCTTGGGGGTGAGCAGTTCTTC
clone size: .; D gene: .; J gene: TRBJ2-7; V gene: TRBV9; CDR3 protein: CASSVGGSGSYEQYF; CDR3 DNA: TGTGCCAGCAGCGTAGGAGGTTCTGGCTCCTACGAGCAGTACTTC
clone size: .; D gene: .; J gene: TRBJ2-2; V gene: TRBV15; CDR3 protein: CATSRDQSGNTGELFF; CDR3 DNA: TGTGCCACCAGCAGAGATCAGTCGGGTAACACCGGGGAGCTGTTTTTT
clone size: few; D gene: .; J gene: TRBJ1-1; V gene: TRBV5-5; CDR3 protein: CASSPGVGPGNTEAFF; CDR3 DNA: TGTGCCAGCAGCCCAGGGGTGGGTCCGGGGAACACTGAAGCTTTCTTT
clone size: .; D gene: TRBD1; J gene: TRBJ1-3; V gene: TRBV7-2; CDR3 protein: CASSLDRAGQFSGNTIYF; CDR3 DNA: TGTGCCAGCAGCTTAGACAGGGCGGGACAGTTCTCTGGAAACACCATATATTTT
clone size: .; D gene: TRBD1; J gene: TRBJ1-2; V gene: TRBV19; CDR3 protein: CASSVDRGRDYTF; CDR3 DNA: TGTGCCAGTAGTGTCGACAGGGGGCGAGACTACACCTTC
clone size: .; D gene: TRBD1; J gene: TRBJ1-6; V gene: TRBV6-6; CDR3 protein: CAGGQGNSPLHF; CDR3 DNA: TGTGCCGGGGGACAGGGGAATTCACCCCTCCACTTT
clone size: .; D gene: .; J gene: TRBJ1-6; V gene: TRBV4-3; CDR3 protein: CASSQRTRTENSPLHF; CDR3 DNA: TGCGCCAGCAGCCAAAGGACCAGGACAGAGAATTCACCCCTCCACTTT
clone size: .; D gene: TRBD1; J gene: TRBJ1-4; V gene: TRBV7-2; CDR3 protein: CASSLSRQGAEKLFF; CDR3 DNA: TGTGCCAGCAGCTTATCACGACAGGGGGCTGAAAAACTGTTTTTT
clone size: .; D gene: .; J gene: TRBJ2-5; V gene: TRBV14; CDR3 protein: CASSPGLPGETQYF; CDR3 DNA: TGTGCCAGCAGCCCGGGACTCCCGGGAGAGACCCAGTACTTC
clone size: .; D gene: .; J gene: TRBJ1-4; V gene: TRBV7-7; CDR3 protein: CASSEVANEKLFF; CDR3 DNA: TGTGCCAGTTCCGAGGTAGCTAATGAAAAACTGTTTTTT
clone size: .; D gene: .; J gene: TRBJ2-5; V gene: TRBV5-4; CDR3 protein: CASSRIQLREQETQYF; CDR3 DNA: TGTGCCAGCAGCCGGATACAGTTAAGGGAGCAAGAGACCCAGTACTTC